A single T cell receptor beta chain is shown here with its context. The target antigen is unknown. One end of the junction fails to match germline, which may point to a read error. The method was immunoSEQ multiplex PCR; TCRdb's version includes in-frame clones alone and lacks a portion of them. The data show about 7,500 clones, with 85% to 95% seen just once and approximately 0.54% held by the top ten. These data are taken from a study of monozygotic twins with cystic fibrosis. General study findings and limits: Clonality was generally low (median about 0.0097), higher in the most severe patients.

The receptor comes from a boy between 2 and 10 years old with cystic fibrosis. Sequenced sample: blood.

The CDR3 loop is CASSGGQIHF. The CDR3 DNA reads TGTGCCAGCAGCGGAGGACAGATTCACTTC. The V gene is TRBV9, the J gene TRBJ1-2, with D possibly being TRBD1 (6 bases). Germline V CDR1 and CDR2: SGDLS, YYNGEE. The CDR3 totals 10 residues.